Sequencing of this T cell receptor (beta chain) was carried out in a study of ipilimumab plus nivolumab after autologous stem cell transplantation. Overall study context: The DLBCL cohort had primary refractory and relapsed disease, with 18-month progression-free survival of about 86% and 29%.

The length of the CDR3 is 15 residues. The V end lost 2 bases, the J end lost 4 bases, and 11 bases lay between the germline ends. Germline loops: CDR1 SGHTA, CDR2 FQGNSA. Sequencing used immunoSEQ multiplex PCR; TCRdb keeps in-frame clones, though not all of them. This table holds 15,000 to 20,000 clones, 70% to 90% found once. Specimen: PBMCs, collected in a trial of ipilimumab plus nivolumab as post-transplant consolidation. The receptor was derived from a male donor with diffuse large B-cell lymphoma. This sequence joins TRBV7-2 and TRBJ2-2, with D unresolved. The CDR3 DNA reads TGTGCCAGCAGCTTAACCAGCGTCGCCACCGGGGAGCTGTTTTTT. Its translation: CASSLTSVATGELFF.